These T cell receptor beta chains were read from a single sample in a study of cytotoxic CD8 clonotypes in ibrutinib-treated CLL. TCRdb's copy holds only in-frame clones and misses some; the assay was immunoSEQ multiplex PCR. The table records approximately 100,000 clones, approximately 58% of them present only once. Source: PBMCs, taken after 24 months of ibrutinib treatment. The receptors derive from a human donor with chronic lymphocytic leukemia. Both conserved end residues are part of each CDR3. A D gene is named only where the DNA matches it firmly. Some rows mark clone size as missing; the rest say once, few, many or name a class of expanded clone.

CASSRQADTGELFF,TGTGCCAGCTCCCGACAGGCGGACACCGGGGAGCTGTTTTTT,-,-,TRBV18,TRBJ2-2
CASSEPRAGANVLTF,TGTGCCAGCAGTGAACCCAGGGCTGGGGCCAACGTCCTGACTTTC,-,-,TRBV6-1,TRBJ2-6
CASSPDGQITEAFF,TGTGCCAGCAGCCCAGACGGACAGATCACTGAAGCTTTCTTT,-,-,TRBV11-2,TRBJ1-1
CSATGTAFEAFF,TGCAGCGCTACCGGGACAGCCTTTGAAGCTTTCTTT,TRBD1,-,TRBV29-1,TRBJ1-1
CASRGTGVYGYTF,TGTGCCAGCCGTGGGACAGGTGTTTATGGCTACACCTTC,TRBD1,-,TRBV28,TRBJ1-2
CASSQDGSGAGGTQYF,TGTGCCAGCAGCCAGGACGGGAGCGGGGCAGGGGGGACCCAGTACTTC,-,few,TRBV5-4,TRBJ2-5
CASSRQGLADTQYF,TGTGCCAGCAGCCGGCAGGGGTTGGCAGATACGCAGTATTTT,-,-,TRBV6-6,TRBJ2-3
CASSFGTAVTYEQYF,TGTGCCAGCAGCTTTGGGACAGCGGTAACCTACGAGCAGTACTTC,TRBD1,-,TRBV5-4,TRBJ2-7
CASNPRGAGDEQFF,TGTGCCAGCAACCCCCGGGGGGCAGGGGATGAGCAGTTCTTC,-,-,TRBV7-2,TRBJ2-1
CASERDWQQYF,TGTGCCTCTGAGCGGGATTGGCAGCAGTACTTC,TRBD2,-,TRBV30,TRBJ2-7
CASSFRTSGQETQYF,TGTGCCAGCAGCTTCCGGACTAGCGGGCAAGAGACCCAGTACTTC,TRBD2,-,TRBV5-4,TRBJ2-5
CASSAGTGYEKLFF,TGTGCCAGTAGTGCGGGGACAGGGTATGAAAAACTGTTTTTT,TRBD1,few,TRBV19,TRBJ1-4
CAGGGRTYEQYF,TGTGCCGGGGGAGGCAGAACCTACGAGCAGTACTTC,-,-,TRBV30,TRBJ2-7
CASSVVPGSSYNEQFF,TGTGCCAGCAGCGTAGTTCCGGGGAGCTCCTACAATGAGCAGTTCTTC,-,-,TRBV9,TRBJ2-1
CATSRGSLGTGELFF,TGTGCCACCAGCAGAGGATCATTAGGCACCGGGGAGCTGTTTTTT,-,few,TRBV15,TRBJ2-2
CSVTRTGRRNTGELFF,TGCAGCGTCACCAGGACAGGGCGAAGGAACACCGGGGAGCTGTTTTTT,TRBD1,-,TRBV29-1,TRBJ2-2
CASSQILVTGELFF,TGTGCCAGCAGCCAAATTCTAGTCACCGGGGAGCTGTTTTTT,-,-,TRBV14,TRBJ2-2
CASSLQTGFDGYTF,TGTGCCAGCAGCTTACAGACAGGGTTTGATGGCTACACCTTC,TRBD1,-,TRBV7-8,TRBJ1-2
CATSRAHQTQYF,TGTGCCACCAGCAGAGCCCATCAGACCCAGTACTTC,-,few,TRBV15,TRBJ2-5
CASSFRGISNQPQHF,TGTGCCAGCAGTTTTCGGGGAATTAGCAATCAGCCCCAGCATTTT,-,few,TRBV27,TRBJ1-5
CASSPGTLGGYEQYF,TGTGCCAGCAGCCCCGGGACCTTAGGCGGCTACGAGCAGTACTTC,-,few,TRBV6-5,TRBJ2-7